A single sample gave rise to the 30 T cell receptor beta chains below, sequenced in a study of Ad26.COV2.S vaccination and SARS-CoV-2 variants. TCRdb's table, derived via immunoSEQ multiplex PCR, lists solely in-frame clones and lacks some. The sample holds around 320,000 clones, roughly 84% seen once. Treatment defined: roughly 20 received Ad26.COV2.S at low or high dose, single or two shots; a few received placebo; per-sample allocation not given. Following the first vaccine or placebo injection, samples were taken on day 63. Specimen: peripheral blood, collected in a trial of Ad26.COV2.S vaccine versus placebo. These TCRs come from a person between 18 and 65 years old who received the Ad26.COV2.S COVID-19 vaccine or a placebo.

The CDR3 loop reads CSVENLSGYGYTF. The CDR3 DNA follows: TGCAGCGTTGAGAACCTGTCGGGCTATGGCTACACCTTC. V and J are TRBV29-1 and TRBJ1-2; D is unresolved. CDR3 length equals 13 residues. CDR1 is SQVTM, CDR2 ANQGSEA, per germline. V was clipped by 3 bases and J by 4 bases, with 12 bases between them. Using reference TRBV29-1 and TRBJ1-2 for the parts outside the CDR3, the full variable domain is SAVISQKPSRDICQRGTSLTIQCQVDSQVTMMFWYRQQPGQSLTLIATANQGSEATYESGFVIDKFPISRPNLTFSTLTVSNMSPEDSSIYLCSVENLSGYGYTFGSGTRLTVV.

The chain recombines TRBV6-1 with TRBJ2-7; 7 nucleotides match TRBD1. Germline V gene lookup returns CDR1 MNHNS and CDR2 SASEGT. The V gene end was trimmed by 2 bases and the J gene end by 5 bases; junction bases not matched to a gene: 6. The CDR3 is made up of 14 amino acids. The CDR3 sequence: CASSELDRVHEQYF. Written as DNA, the CDR3 is TGTGCCAGCAGTGAACTTGACAGGGTACACGAGCAGTACTTC.

Only one count was recorded for this clone. The chain employs TRBV30 and TRBJ2-6; TRBD1 agrees at 9 bases. Germline V gives CDR1 GTSNPN, CDR2 SVGIG (reference sequence). CDR3 length: 17 amino acids. V was clipped by 8 bases and J by 2 bases; unmatched bases: 13. The CDR3, as DNA: TGTGCCGTCCAGACCGGGACAGGGTTGGCTGGGGCCAACGTCCTGACTTTC. It is translated as CAVQTGTGLAGANVLTF.

This clone was observed a few times. V gene TRBV30 combines with J gene TRBJ1-1; 9 bases match TRBD1. CDR1 GTSNPN and CDR2 SVGIG come from the germline V gene (reference sequence). The ends lost 3 bases at V and 10 bases at J; junction bases unmatched: 9. The CDR3 is 13 residues long. Written as DNA, the CDR3 is TGTGCCTGGAGCGTTATAAAGGGACAGGGAGCTTTCTTT. Residues: CAWSVIKGQGAFF.

This clone was found a few times. The V and J genes are TRBV2 and TRBJ2-4; 7 bases are a match to TRBD1. V shed 8 bases, J shed 2 bases, and the junction held 9 bases outside the gene matches. The CDR3 is made up of 15 amino acids. Per the germline V gene, CDR1 is SNHLY and CDR2 is FYNNEI. CDR3 in DNA: TGTGCCAGCGGTAGACAGGGTATAACCAAAAACATTCAGTACTTC. Its translation is CASGRQGITKNIQYF.

The gene calls are TRBV19 and TRBJ2-2, with D perhaps given as TRBD1 or TRBD2 (6 bases each). Trimming stripped 3 bases from V and 3 bases from J, with 11 bases between. The CDR3 runs to 15 residues. Germline V gene data show CDR1 as LNHDA and CDR2 as SQIVND (reference sequence). CDR3 coding DNA: TGTGCCAGTAGTATTTCGGGGGCGGACACCGGGGAGCTGTTTTTT. Encoded protein: CASSISGADTGELFF. The whole variable domain, remainder taken from reference TRBV19 and TRBJ2-2, is DGGITQSPKYLFRKEGQNVTLSCEQNLNHDAMYWYRQDPGQGLRLIYYSQIVNDFQKGDIAEGYSVSREKKESFPLTVTSAQKNPTAFYLCASSISGADTGELFFGEGSRLTVL.

The rearrangement joins TRBV21-1 to TRBJ1-4; the table calls TRBD1, which could not be checked here. TRBV21-1 is flagged as a pseudogene. CDR3 length: 20 amino acids. The CDR3 region is CASSKAADRGELGTNEKLFF. DNA for the CDR3: TGTGCCAGCAGCAAAGCGGCCGACAGGGGTGAACTTGGAACTAATGAAAAACTGTTTTTT.

The rearrangement joins TRBV2 to TRBJ2-1, with no clear D. The length of the CDR3 is 15 residues. The ends were cut back, 1 base at V and 0 bases at J, with 7 bases in the middle. Germline V gives CDR1 SNHLY, CDR2 FYNNEI. For the CDR3, the DNA is TGTGCCAGCAGTGAAGTGAGTATCTCCTACAATGAGCAGTTCTTC. Its protein product is CASSEVSISYNEQFF.

The chain recombines TRBV3-1 (or the pseudogene TRBV3-2) with TRBJ2-5; 8 bases line up with TRBD1. Germline CDR1 reads LGHDT; CDR2 reads YNNKEL (reference sequence). Losses at the gene ends were 0 bases for V and 5 bases for J; bases not matched to a gene: 8. The CDR3 runs to 16 residues. DNA of the CDR3: TGTGCCAGCAGCCAAGATGTGGCAGGGGGCAGGGAGACCCAGTACTTC. It codes for CASSQDVAGGRETQYF.

The chain carries TRBV19 and TRBJ2-5; D gene ambiguous. This CDR3 has 13 amino acids. Germline values: CDR1 LNHDA, CDR2 SQIVND (reference sequence). The ends were cut back, 3 bases at V and 5 bases at J, with 10 bases in the middle. CDR3 DNA: TGTGCCAGTAGTATGCTAGGTCTCGAGACCCAGTACTTC. This gives the protein CASSMLGLETQYF.

The genes are TRBV19 and TRBJ1-2, with a tentative D call TRBD1 (6 bases). This CDR3 is built from 12 residues. Per germline, CDR1 LNHDA and CDR2 SQIVND (reference sequence). V lost 9 bases to trimming and J lost 4 bases, with 12 bases between them. CDR3 sequence: CASKTGPYGYTF. Here the CDR3 DNA reads TGTGCCAGCAAAACAGGGCCCTATGGCTACACCTTC.

Details on this clone: The junction and the germline gene differ at one end; a read error may be behind it. The chain has TRBV7-7 and TRBJ2-3; 9 positions match TRBD1. The V gene's germline CDR1 is SSHAT and CDR2 FNYEAQ (reference sequence). CDR3 length: 16 amino acids. This CDR3 is CASSLGGQGGSDTQYF. The CDR3 DNA follows: TGTGCTAGCAGCTTAGGGGGACAGGGAGGATCAGATACGCAGTATTTT.

The rearrangement uses TRBV4-2 and TRBJ1-5, with 8 bases that match TRBD1. CDR1 is LGHNA, CDR2 YNFKEQ, per germline. V gave up 0 bases and J gave up 4 bases; unmatched junction bases: 8. This CDR3 region has 17 residues. CDR3 DNA sequence: TGTGCCAGCAGCCAAGATAGGGCAGGGGGCCGAAATCAGCCCCAGCATTTT. Translating it yields CASSQDRAGGRNQPQHF.

V usage is TRBV6-5 and J usage is TRBJ2-7; D is unresolved. There are 14 residues in the CDR3. The germline V gene has CDR1 MNHEY and CDR2 SVGAGI. The V and J ends lost 2 bases and 5 bases respectively, with 13 bases between them. CDR3 amino acids: CASSYQYQEDEQYF. CDR3 bases: TGTGCCAGCAGTTACCAGTACCAGGAAGACGAGCAGTACTTC.

This chain uses TRBV19 with TRBJ2-7; D gene unclear. Germline V CDR1 and CDR2: LNHDA, SQIVND (reference sequence). This CDR3 is built from 13 residues. V lost 0 bases and J 4 bases, leaving 7 bases between the germline ends. For the CDR3, the DNA is TGTGCCAGTAGTATAGATCTGAGGTACGAGCAGTACTTC. Its translation is CASSIDLRYEQYF. The variable domain in full, completed from reference TRBV19 and TRBJ2-7, reads DGGITQSPKYLFRKEGQNVTLSCEQNLNHDAMYWYRQDPGQGLRLIYYSQIVNDFQKGDIAEGYSVSREKKESFPLTVTSAQKNPTAFYLCASSIDLRYEQYFGPGTRLTVT.

The V call is TRBV6-1, the J call TRBJ1-1, with D maybe TRBD1 (5 bases). The CDR3 extends over 15 amino acids. Trimming cost V 0 bases and J 3 bases, with 11 bases left between them. Looked up from germline, CDR1 is MNHNS and CDR2 is SASEGT. The CDR3 here is CASSEAGATYTEAFF. The CDR3 DNA is TGTGCCAGCAGTGAAGCCGGGGCCACCTACACTGAAGCTTTCTTT.

CDR3 loop: CASKGGFGYTF. CDR3 in DNA: TGTGCCAGCAAAGGGGGCTTTGGCTACACCTTC. The chain combines TRBV2 with TRBJ1-2; 7 bases line up with TRBD1. Per the germline V gene, CDR1 is SNHLY and CDR2 is FYNNEI. This CDR3 is 11 amino acids long. V lost 7 bases, J lost 7 bases, and 3 bases stayed unmatched.

This rearrangement joins TRBV27 to TRBJ2-7; D possibly corresponds to TRBD2 (5 bases). The germline V and J ends were trimmed by 7 bases and 1 base, with 8 bases remaining between them. This CDR3 comprises 12 residues. CDR1 is MNHEY and CDR2 is SMNVEV in the germline V gene (reference sequence). CDR3 in amino acids: CASMGSSYEQYF. CDR3 DNA sequence: TGTGCCAGCATGGGGAGTTCCTACGAGCAGTACTTC.

The CDR3 region is CASSQGYTGSQPQHF. CDR3 DNA: TGTGCCAGCAGCCAAGGATACACAGGGAGTCAGCCCCAGCATTTT. The J gene is TRBJ1-5, the V gene TRBV3-1 (or the pseudogene TRBV3-2); TRBD1 might be the D (6 bases). CDR1 LGHDT and CDR2 YNNKEL come from the germline V gene (reference sequence). V was clipped by 1 base and J by 6 bases, with 13 bases between them. The CDR3 has 15 residues.

This CDR3 is CASSVAGAGSSEKLFF. The CDR3 DNA reads as TGTGCCAGCAGCGTAGCGGGCGCAGGAAGTAGCGAAAAACTGTTTTTT. The V call is TRBV9, the J call TRBJ1-4; D unclear. This CDR3 has 16 amino acids. Trimming stripped 0 bases from V and 8 bases from J, with 17 bases between. Germline assignment: CDR1 SGDLS and CDR2 YYNGEE.

The chain has TRBV4-1 and TRBJ2-7; 9 bases are a match to TRBD2. This CDR3 spans 14 amino acids. Trimming cost V 4 bases and J 2 bases; bases outside gene matches: 3. Germline V gives CDR1 MGHRA, CDR2 YSYEKL. The CDR3 here is CASSRGGGAYEQYF. CDR3 sequence (DNA): TGCGCCAGCAGCCGGGGCGGGGGGGCCTACGAGCAGTACTTC.

This clone was counted once. The chain joins TRBV23-1 to TRBJ1-1; D may be TRBD1 (6 bases). TRBV23-1 qualifies as an ORF whose function is uncertain. Trimming took off 7 bases at V and 3 bases at J, with 21 bases between the two ends. This CDR3 is built from 16 residues. CDR3 in amino acids: CASTQGHQGWDTEAFF. CDR3 DNA: TGCGCCAGCACTCAGGGGCATCAGGGGTGGGACACTGAAGCTTTCTTT.

The V gene is TRBV4-2, the J gene TRBJ2-7, with 7 bases lining up with TRBD1. This CDR3 spans 17 amino acids. In germline, CDR1 is LGHNA, CDR2 YNFKEQ. Trimming at V came to 2 bases and at J to 0 bases, leaving 10 bases not matched to a gene. The CDR3 DNA reads as TGTGCCAGCAGCCAAACAGGTCGACAGGGTAGCTCCTACGAGCAGTACTTC. Its protein is CASSQTGRQGSSYEQYF.

The V gene is TRBV7-9, the J gene TRBJ1-5; D perhaps matches TRBD1 (5 bases). In germline, CDR1 is SEHNR, CDR2 FQNEAQ (reference sequence). V was cut by 5 bases and J by 0 bases, with 20 bases left in between. The CDR3 is made up of 18 amino acids. CDR3 residues: CASSPRRDRYNSNQPQHF. CDR3 coding DNA: TGTGCCAGCAGCCCCCGCCGTGACAGATATAATAGCAATCAGCCCCAGCATTTT.

In its sample, this clone was seen a few times. This chain uses TRBV19 with TRBJ1-2; D not certain. V was pared by 1 base and J by 2 bases, with 11 bases between. The length of the CDR3 is 15 residues. Germline V lookup: CDR1 LNHDA, CDR2 SQIVND (reference sequence). This CDR3 is CASSIVQPLNYGYTF. In DNA form, the CDR3 reads TGTGCCAGTAGTATAGTTCAACCACTGAACTATGGCTACACCTTC.

V usage is TRBV18 and J usage is TRBJ1-2; 8 bases map to TRBD1. The germline V gene has CDR1 KGHSH and CDR2 LQKENI. This CDR3 is 18 amino acids long. V lost 4 bases, J lost 5 bases, and 18 bases stayed unmatched. The CDR3 DNA reads as TGTGCCAGCTCACAAAACTTCGCCGGGGGGACAGGATATTATGGCTACACCTTC. Its protein product is CASSQNFAGGTGYYGYTF.

The J gene is TRBJ1-2, the V gene TRBV9, with D tentatively TRBD1 (5 bases). Germline V lookup: CDR1 SGDLS, CDR2 YYNGEE. The CDR3 covers 13 residues. The V end lost 3 bases, the J end lost 2 bases, and 8 bases lay between the germline ends. The CDR3, as DNA: TGTGCCAGCAGCGACGGGACGAACTATGGCTACACCTTC. Translated, it gives CASSDGTNYGYTF.

This clone was detected many times. This chain uses TRBV7-3 with TRBJ1-1; D unclear. The length of the CDR3 is 13 residues. Trimming took off 0 bases at V and 4 bases at J, with 6 bases between the two ends. CDR1 is SGHTA, CDR2 FQGTGA, per germline. This CDR3 is CASSLTTATEAFF. In DNA form, the CDR3 reads TGTGCCAGCAGCTTAACTACGGCCACTGAAGCTTTCTTT.

The chain carries TRBV5-4 and TRBJ1-1, with 10 bases that match TRBD1. The CDR3 is 14 residues long. V lost 0 bases and J lost 10; bases outside the gene matches: 6. The germline V gene encodes CDR1 SGHNT and CDR2 YYREEE (reference sequence). The CDR3 DNA follows: TGTGCCAGCAGCTTGGGGGGACAGGGGAGTTTAGCTTTCTTT. Amino acid sequence: CASSLGGQGSLAFF.

This clone appeared once. The chain is built from TRBV7-4 and TRBJ2-7; D is possibly TRBD1 or TRBD2 (5 bases each). This CDR3 has 16 amino acids. Trimming took off 1 base at V and 2 bases at J, with 15 bases between the two ends. Per germline, CDR1 SGHVT and CDR2 SQSDAQ. In nucleotides, the CDR3 is TGTGCCAGCAGCTTAGTAGGGAGACAGAGCACCTACGAGCAGTACTTC. Translated, it gives CASSLVGRQSTYEQYF.